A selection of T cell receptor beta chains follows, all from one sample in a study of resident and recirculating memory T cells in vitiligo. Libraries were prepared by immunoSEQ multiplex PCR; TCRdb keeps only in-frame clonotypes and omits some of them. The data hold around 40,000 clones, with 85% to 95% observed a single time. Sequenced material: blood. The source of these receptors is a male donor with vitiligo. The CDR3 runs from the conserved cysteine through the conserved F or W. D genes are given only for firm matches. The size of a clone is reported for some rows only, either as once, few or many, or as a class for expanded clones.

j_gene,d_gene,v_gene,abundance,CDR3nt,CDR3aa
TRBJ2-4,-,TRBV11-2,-,TGTGCCAGCAGCCATGTAGCCAAAAACATTCAGTACTTC,CASSHVAKNIQYF
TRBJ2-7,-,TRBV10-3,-,TGTGCCATCAGTGAAAGAGGGCGAGACTACGAGCAGTACTTC,CAISERGRDYEQYF
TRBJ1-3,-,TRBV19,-,TGTGCCAGTTCCGGGACACCCCAGATCCTCTCTGGAAACACCATATATTTT,CASSGTPQILSGNTIYF
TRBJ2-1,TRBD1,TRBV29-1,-,TGCAGCGTTGGGGGGGACAGGGAAACCTACAATGAGCAGTTCTTC,CSVGGDRETYNEQFF
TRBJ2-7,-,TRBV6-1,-,TGTGCCAGCAGCAGGGCCTACGAGCAGTACTTC,CASSRAYEQYF
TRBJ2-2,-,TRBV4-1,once,TGCGCCAGCAGCCCGTTCACCTTCTTTGACATGACCGGGGAGCTGTTTTTT,CASSPFTFFDMTGELFF
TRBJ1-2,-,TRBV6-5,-,TGTGCCAGCAGGGATGCGGGCTATGGCTACACCTTC,CASRDAGYGYTF
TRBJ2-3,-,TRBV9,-,TGTGCCAGCAGCGTAAGCGGCCGAGAAGATACGCAGTATTTT,CASSVSGREDTQYF
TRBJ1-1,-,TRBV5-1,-,TGCGCCAGCAGCTTGGGTGCGGGTTTAACGCAAGGAGGTGAAGCTTTCTTT,CASSLGAGLTQGGEAFF
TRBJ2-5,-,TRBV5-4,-,TGTGCCAGCAGCCTGGACGGGGAGACCCAGTACTTC,CASSLDGETQYF
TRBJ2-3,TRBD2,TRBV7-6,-,TGTGCCAGCAGCTTTGGGTTTGGGGGGGGCACAGATACGCAGTATTTT,CASSFGFGGGTDTQYF
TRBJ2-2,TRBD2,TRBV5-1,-,TGCGCCAGCAGCTTGGAACTAGCGGGGGGGACGAACACCGGGGAGCTGTTTTTT,CASSLELAGGTNTGELFF
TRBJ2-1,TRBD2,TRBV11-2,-,TGTGCCAGCATCAACGGACTAGCGGGGGGAAAGGGGCAGTTCTTC,CASINGLAGGKGQFF
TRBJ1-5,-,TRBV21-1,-,TGTGCCAGCGGGTGGTTACAGGGACGGCCCAATCAGCCCCAGCATTTT,CASGWLQGRPNQPQHF
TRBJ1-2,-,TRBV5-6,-,TGTGCCAGCAGCTTGACAGGGAGATCTTATGGCTACACCTTC,CASSLTGRSYGYTF
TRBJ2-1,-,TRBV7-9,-,TGTGCCAGCAGCTTAGGACGACGGGGATCGAACAATGAGCAGTTCTTC,CASSLGRRGSNNEQFF